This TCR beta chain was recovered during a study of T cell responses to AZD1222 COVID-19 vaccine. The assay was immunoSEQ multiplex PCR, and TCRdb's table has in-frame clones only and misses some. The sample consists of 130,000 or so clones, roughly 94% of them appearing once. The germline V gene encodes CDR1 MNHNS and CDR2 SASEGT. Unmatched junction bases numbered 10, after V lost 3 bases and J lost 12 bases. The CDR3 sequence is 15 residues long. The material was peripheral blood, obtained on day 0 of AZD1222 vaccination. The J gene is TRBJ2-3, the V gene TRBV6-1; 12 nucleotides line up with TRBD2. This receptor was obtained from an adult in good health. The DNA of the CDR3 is TGTGCCAGCAGTGATCTAGCGGGAGGGCCGGGGCTACAGTATTTT. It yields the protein CASSDLAGGPGLQYF.